This TCR beta chain was observed in a study of blood T cell repertoires in COVID-19. Sequencing used immunoSEQ multiplex PCR; TCRdb keeps in-frame clones, though not all of them. The sample has 250,000 to 300,000 clones; around 84% are singletons. Germline V lookup: CDR1 ENHRY, CDR2 SYGVKD. The CDR3 consists of 11 residues. V lost 8 bases to trimming and J lost 1 base, with 6 bases between them. This clone was observed a few times. The sequence derives from a man between 60 and 70 years old with acute or convalescent COVID-19. The chain is built from TRBV10-3 and TRBJ2-7; possible D gene TRBD1, 6 bases. The sample comprised peripheral blood. The CDR3 spells CAIGQSYEQYF. The CDR3 bases are TGTGCCATCGGACAGTCCTACGAGCAGTACTTC.